The clone carrying this T cell receptor (beta chain) has more than one count but fewer than ten. CDR3-region Arm-PCR and iRepertoire HTBI primers produced the TCR beta libraries. TCRdb re-derived calls from the multiplex PCR reads in MiXCR, one entry per CDR3 protein. Of more than 300,000 distinct CDR3 sequences in the sample, about 12% are singletons; the top ten hold under 20%. The sample originates from a study of regulatory T cells in long-lasting Graves disease. As for the study in general: The antithyroid drugs taken by newly diagnosed Graves' patients had been used for under 3 months.

Time point here: newly diagnosed GD, antithyroid drugs for less than 3 months. Following extraction of RNA from PBMCs, that RNA was used to make the TCR library. This CDR3 region has 16 residues. CDR1 is MDHEN, CDR2 SYDVKM, per germline. V shed 3 bases, J shed 1 base, and the junction held 5 bases outside the gene matches. These data also formed part of another study, on T cells in Graves' hyperthyroidism and ophthalmopathy.

The V and J genes are TRBV28 and TRBJ2-1; TRBD2 agrees at 8 bases. The TCR comes from a woman aged 18-30 years with Graves disease. The sample was peripheral blood mononuclear cells (PBMCs), taken at new diagnosis, from a patient treated with antithyroid drugs. The CDR3 DNA reads TGTGCCAGCAGTTTTCCGGCGGGGGGTTCCTACAATGAGCAGTTCTTC. Translated: CASSFPAGGSYNEQFF.